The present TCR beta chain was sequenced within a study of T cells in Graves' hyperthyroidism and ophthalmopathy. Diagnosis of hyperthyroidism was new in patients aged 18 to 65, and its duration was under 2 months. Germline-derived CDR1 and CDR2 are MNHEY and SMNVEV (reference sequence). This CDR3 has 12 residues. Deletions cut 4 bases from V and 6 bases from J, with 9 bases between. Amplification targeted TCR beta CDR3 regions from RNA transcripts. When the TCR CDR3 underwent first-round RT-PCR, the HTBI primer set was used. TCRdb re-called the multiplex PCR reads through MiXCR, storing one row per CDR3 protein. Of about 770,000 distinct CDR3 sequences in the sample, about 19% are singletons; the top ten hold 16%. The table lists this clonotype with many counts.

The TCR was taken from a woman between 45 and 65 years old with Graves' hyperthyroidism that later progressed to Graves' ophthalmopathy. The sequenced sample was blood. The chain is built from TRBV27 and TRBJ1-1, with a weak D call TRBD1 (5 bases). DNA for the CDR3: TGTGCCAGCAGTTCAGGGTTGGCTGAAGCTTTCTTT. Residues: CASSSGLAEAFF.